This record concerns one T cell receptor (beta chain) sequence. The antigen remains undetermined. This specimen belongs to a study of ipilimumab plus nivolumab after autologous stem cell transplantation. For the study at large: Median doses per patient: four to six ipilimumab, fewer than ten nivolumab.

Data came from immunoSEQ multiplex PCR; TCRdb stores just in-frame clones and leaves some out. The sample has about 43,000 clones, 70% to 90% seen once. Study conclusions and caveats: Authors suggest TCR repertoire, Treg phenotype and gut microbiota support further study.

Patients received nivolumab 3 mg/kg at weeks 1, 4, 7, 10, then fortnightly to week 26. V was clipped by 1 base and J by 5 bases; unmatched bases: 11. CDR1 and CDR2 from the germline V gene are LNHDA and SQIVND (reference sequence). This CDR3 region has 18 residues. The rearrangement joins TRBV19 to TRBJ2-2; TRBD1 matches 9 bases. The TCR comes from a male donor with multiple myeloma. The specimen was PBMCs, collected in a trial of ipilimumab plus nivolumab as post-transplant consolidation. Here the CDR3 DNA reads TGTGCCAGTAGTATAGGAAGGGACAGGGTGTTCGTAACCGGGGAGCTGTTTTTT. This encodes CASSIGRDRVFVTGELFF.